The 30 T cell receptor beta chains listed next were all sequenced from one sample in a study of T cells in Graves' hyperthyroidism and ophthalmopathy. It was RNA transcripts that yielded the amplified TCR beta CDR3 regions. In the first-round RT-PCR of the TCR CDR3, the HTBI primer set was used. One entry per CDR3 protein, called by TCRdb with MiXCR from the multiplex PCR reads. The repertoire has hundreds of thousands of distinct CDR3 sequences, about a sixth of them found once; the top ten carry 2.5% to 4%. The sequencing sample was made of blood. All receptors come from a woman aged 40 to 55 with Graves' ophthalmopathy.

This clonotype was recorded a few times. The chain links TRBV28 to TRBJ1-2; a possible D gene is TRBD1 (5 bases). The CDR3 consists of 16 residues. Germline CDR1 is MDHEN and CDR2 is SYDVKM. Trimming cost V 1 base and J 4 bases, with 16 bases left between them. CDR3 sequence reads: CASSLSRTRTFYGYTF. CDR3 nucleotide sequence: TGTGCCAGCAGTTTATCCCGGACAAGAACTTTCTATGGCTACACCTTC.

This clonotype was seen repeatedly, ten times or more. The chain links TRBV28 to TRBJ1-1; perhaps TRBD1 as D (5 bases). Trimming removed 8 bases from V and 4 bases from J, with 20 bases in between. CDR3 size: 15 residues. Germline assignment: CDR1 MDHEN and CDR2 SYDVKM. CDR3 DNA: TGTGCCAGCCCGGTGGGGGGGAGCGGGGTCACTGAAGCTTTCTTT. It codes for CASPVGGSGVTEAFF.

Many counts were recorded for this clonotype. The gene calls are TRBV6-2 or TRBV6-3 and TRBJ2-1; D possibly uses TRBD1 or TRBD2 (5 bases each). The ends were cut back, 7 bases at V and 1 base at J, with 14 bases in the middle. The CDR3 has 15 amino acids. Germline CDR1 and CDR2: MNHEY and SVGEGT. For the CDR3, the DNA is TGTGCCAGCAAGTTAGTAGGGACGTCCTACAATGAGCAGTTCTTC. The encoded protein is CASKLVGTSYNEQFF.

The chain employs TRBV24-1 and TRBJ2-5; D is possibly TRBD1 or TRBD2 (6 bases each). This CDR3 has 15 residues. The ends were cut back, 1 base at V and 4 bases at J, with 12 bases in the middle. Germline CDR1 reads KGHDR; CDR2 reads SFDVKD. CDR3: CATSDFRGPGETQYF. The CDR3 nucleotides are TGTGCCACCAGTGATTTCCGGGGGCCGGGAGAGACCCAGTACTTC.

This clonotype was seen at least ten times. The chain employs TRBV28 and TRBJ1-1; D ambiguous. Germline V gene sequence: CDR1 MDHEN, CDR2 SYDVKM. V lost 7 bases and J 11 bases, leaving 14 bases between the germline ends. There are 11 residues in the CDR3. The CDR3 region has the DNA TGTGCCAGCAAATTGATGGGCCGGGCTTTCTTT. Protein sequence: CASKLMGRAFF.

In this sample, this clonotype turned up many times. CDR3 coding DNA: TGTGCCTGGAGCCGGGACAGAATCAGCACAGATACGCAGTATTTT. Translating gives CAWSRDRISTDTQYF. This sequence joins TRBV30 and TRBJ2-3; TRBD1 aligns across 7 bases. The CDR3 contains 15 residues. The V gene end was trimmed by 3 bases and the J gene end by 0 bases; junction bases not matched to a gene: 6. Germline CDR1 is GTSNPN and CDR2 is SVGIG (reference sequence).

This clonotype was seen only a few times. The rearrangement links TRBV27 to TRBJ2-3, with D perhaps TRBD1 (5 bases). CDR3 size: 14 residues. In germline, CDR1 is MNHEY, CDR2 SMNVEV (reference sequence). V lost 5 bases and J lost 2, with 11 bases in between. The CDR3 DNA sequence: TGTGCCAGCAGTCCCGAGACAGACACAGATACGCAGTATTTT. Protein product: CASSPETDTDTQYF.

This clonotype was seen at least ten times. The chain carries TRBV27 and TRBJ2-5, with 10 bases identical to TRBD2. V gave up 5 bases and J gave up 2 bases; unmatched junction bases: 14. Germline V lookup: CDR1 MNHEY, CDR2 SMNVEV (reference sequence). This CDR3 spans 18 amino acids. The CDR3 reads CASSKLAGYPQPQETQYF. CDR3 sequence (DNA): TGTGCCAGCAGTAAACTAGCGGGGTACCCACAACCACAAGAGACCCAGTACTTC.

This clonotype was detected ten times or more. The CDR3 region has the DNA TGCAGTGCTGCAGGACACACTTCAAATCAGCCCCAGCATTTT. Its translation: CSAAGHTSNQPQHF. This chain links TRBV20-1 with TRBJ1-5, with D tentatively TRBD1 (5 bases). This CDR3 has 14 residues. V shed 5 bases and J shed 4 bases, with 15 bases lying between them. Germline lookup yields CDR1 DFQATT and CDR2 SNEGSKA (reference sequence).

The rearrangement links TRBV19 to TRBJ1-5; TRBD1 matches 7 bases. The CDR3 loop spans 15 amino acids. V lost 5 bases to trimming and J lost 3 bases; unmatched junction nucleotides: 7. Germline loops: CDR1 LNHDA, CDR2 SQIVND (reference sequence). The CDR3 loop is CASSSGTDNNQPQHF. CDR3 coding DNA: TGTGCCAGTAGTTCCGGGACAGACAACAATCAGCCCCAGCATTTT.

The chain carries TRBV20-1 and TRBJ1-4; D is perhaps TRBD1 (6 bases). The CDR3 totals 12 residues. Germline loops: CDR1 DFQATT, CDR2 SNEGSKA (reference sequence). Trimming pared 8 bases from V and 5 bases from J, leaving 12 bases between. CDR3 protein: CSFQGPNEKLFF. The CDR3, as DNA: TGCAGTTTTCAGGGGCCCAATGAAAAACTGTTTTTT.

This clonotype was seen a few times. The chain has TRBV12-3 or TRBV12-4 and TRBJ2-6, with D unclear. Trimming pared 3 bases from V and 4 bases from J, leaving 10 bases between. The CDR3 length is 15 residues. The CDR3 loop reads CASSFTPRGANVLTF. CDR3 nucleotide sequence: TGTGCCAGCAGTTTTACCCCGAGGGGGGCCAACGTCCTGACTTTC.

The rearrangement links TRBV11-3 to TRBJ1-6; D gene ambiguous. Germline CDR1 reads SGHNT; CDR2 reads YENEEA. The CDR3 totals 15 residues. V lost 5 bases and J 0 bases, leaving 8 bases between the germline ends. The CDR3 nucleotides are TGTGCCAGCAGCATTCACGGCTCCTATAATTCACCCCTCCACTTT. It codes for CASSIHGSYNSPLHF. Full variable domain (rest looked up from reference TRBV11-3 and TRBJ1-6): EAGVVQSPRYKIIEKKQPVAFWCNPISGHNTLYWYLQNLGQGPELLIRYENEEAVDDSQLPKDRFSAERLKGVDSTLKIQPAELGDSAVYLCASSIHGSYNSPLHFGNGTRLTVT.

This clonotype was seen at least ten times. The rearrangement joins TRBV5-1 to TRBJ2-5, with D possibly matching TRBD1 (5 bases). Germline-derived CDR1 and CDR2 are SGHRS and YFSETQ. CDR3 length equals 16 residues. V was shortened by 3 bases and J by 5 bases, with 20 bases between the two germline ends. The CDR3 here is CASSSEDTVQLETQYF. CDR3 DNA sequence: TGCGCCAGCAGCTCCGAGGACACGGTGCAGCTGGAGACCCAGTACTTC.

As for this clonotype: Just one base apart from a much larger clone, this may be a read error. The CDR3 coding sequence is TGTGCCAGCAGTGATTGGGTAAATGAAAAACTGTTTTTT. It translates to CASSDWVNEKLFF. V usage is TRBV2 and J usage is TRBJ1-4; no firm D call. V lost 3 bases, J lost 5 bases, and 7 bases lay in between. Germline V lookup: CDR1 SNHLY, CDR2 FYNNEI. The CDR3 is 13 amino acids.

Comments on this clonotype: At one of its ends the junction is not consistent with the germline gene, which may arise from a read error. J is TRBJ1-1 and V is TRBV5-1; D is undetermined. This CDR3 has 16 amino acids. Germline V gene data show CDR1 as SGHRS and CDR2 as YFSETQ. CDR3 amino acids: CASGLAEGQMNTEAFF. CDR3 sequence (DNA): TGCGCCAGCGGCTTGGCCGAAGGGCAGATGAACACTGAAGCTTTCTTT.

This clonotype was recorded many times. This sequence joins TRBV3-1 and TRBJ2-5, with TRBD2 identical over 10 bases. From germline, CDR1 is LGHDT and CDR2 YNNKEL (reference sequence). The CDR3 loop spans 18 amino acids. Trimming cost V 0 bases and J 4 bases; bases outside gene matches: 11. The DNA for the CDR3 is TGTGCCAGCAGCCAAGATAGGTTGGCTAGCGGGGGATTAGAGACCCAGTACTTC. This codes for CASSQDRLASGGLETQYF.

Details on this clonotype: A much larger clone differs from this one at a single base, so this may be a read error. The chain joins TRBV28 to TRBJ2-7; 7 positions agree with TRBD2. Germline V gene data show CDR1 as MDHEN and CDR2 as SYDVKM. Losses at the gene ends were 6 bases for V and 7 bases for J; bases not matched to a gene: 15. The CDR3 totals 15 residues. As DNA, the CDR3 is TGTGCCAGCAGAGTGCCGAGACTAGCATTCTATGAGCAGTACTTC. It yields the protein CASRVPRLAFYEQYF. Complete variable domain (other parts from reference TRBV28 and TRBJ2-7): DVKVTQSSRYLVKRTGEKVFLECVQDMDHENMFWYRQDPGLGLRLIYFSYDVKMKEKGDIPEGYSVSREKKERFSLILESASTNQTSMYLCASRVPRLAFYEQYFGPGTRLTVT.

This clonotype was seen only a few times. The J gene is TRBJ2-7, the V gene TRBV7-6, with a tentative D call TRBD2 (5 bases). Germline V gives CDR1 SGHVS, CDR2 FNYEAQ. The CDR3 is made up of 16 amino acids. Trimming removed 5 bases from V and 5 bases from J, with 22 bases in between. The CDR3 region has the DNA TGTGCCAGCAGCGTAACAGCGGCCGAATATCCTAACGAGCAGTACTTC. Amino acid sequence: CASSVTAAEYPNEQYF. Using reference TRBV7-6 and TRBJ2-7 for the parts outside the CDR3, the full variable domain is GAGVSQSPRYKVTKRGQDVALRCDPISGHVSLYWYRQALGQGPEFLTYFNYEAQQDKSGLPNDRFSAERPEGSISTLTIQRTEQRDSAMYRCASSVTAAEYPNEQYFGPGTRLTVT.

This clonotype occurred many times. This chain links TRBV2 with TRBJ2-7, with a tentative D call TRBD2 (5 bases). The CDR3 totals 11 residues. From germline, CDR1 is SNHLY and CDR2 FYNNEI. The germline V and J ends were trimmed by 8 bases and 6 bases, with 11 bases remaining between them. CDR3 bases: TGTGCCAGCGGAATCGGAGGCGAGCAGTACTTC. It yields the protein CASGIGGEQYF.

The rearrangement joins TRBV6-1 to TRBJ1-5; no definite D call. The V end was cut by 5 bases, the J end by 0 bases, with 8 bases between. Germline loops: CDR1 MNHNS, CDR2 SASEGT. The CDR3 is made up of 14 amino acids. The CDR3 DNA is TGTGCCAGCAGTTGGGCGGATAGCAATCAGCCCCAGCATTTT. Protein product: CASSWADSNQPQHF.

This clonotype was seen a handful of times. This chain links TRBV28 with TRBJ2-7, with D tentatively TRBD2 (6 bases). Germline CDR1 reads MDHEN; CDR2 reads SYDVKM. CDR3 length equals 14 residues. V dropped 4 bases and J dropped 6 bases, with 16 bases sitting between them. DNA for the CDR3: TGTGCCAGCAGTTCGGGGGTAGGGACCGTCGAGCAGTACTTC. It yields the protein CASSSGVGTVEQYF.

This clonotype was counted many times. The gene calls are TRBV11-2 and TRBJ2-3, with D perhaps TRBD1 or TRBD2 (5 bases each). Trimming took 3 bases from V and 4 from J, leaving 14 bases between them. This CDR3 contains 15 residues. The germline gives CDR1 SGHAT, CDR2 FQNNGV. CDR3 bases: TGTGCCAGCAGCTTGATACTAGGGGCGGCAGATACGCAGTATTTT. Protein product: CASSLILGAADTQYF.

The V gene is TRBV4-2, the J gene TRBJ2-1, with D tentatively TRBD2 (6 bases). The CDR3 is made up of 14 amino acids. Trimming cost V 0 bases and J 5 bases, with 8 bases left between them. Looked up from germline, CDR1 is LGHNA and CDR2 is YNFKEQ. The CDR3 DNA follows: TGTGCCAGCAGCCAAGATCGGGGGAACAATGAGCAGTTCTTC. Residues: CASSQDRGNNEQFF.

The CDR3, as DNA: TGCAGTGCTAAACCAGGGGGCGGGTACACTGAAGCTTTCTTT. It is translated as CSAKPGGGYTEAFF. The chain uses TRBV20-1 and TRBJ1-1, with TRBD1 identical over 8 bases. The germline V gene has CDR1 DFQATT and CDR2 SNEGSKA (reference sequence). This CDR3 comprises 14 residues. Germline trimming cut 4 bases from V and 3 bases from J; bases unmatched to any gene: 7.

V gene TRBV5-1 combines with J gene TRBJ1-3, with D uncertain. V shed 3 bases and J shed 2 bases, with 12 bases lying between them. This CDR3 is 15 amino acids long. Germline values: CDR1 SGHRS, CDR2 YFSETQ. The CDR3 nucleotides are TGCGCCAGCAGCTCCTCGCAGTCGCCTGGAAACACCATATATTTT. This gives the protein CASSSSQSPGNTIYF.

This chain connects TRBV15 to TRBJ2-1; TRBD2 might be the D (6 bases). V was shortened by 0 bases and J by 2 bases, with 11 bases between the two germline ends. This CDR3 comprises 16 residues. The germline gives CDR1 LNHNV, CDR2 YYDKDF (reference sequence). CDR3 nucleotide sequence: TGTGCCACCAGCAGAGATTCGGCTAGCGCCTACAATGAGCAGTTCTTC. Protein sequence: CATSRDSASAYNEQFF.

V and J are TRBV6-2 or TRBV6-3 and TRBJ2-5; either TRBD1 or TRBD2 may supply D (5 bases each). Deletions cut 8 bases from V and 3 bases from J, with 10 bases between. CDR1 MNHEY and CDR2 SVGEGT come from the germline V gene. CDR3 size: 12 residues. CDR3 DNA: TGTGCCAGCCCTGGGACGGAAGAGACCCAGTACTTC. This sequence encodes CASPGTEETQYF.

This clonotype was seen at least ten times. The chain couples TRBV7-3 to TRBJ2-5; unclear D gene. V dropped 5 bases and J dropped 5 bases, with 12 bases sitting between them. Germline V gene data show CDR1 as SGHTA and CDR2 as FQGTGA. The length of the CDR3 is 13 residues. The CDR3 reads CASSLSPEETQYF. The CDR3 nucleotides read TGTGCCAGCAGCCTATCCCCGGAGGAGACCCAGTACTTC.

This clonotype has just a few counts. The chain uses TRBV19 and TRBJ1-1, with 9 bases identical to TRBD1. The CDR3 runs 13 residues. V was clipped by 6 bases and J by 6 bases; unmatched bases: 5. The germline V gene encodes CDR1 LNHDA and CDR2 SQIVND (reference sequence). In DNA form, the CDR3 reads TGTGCCAGTAGGGGGGACAGGGTCTCTGAAGCTTTCTTT. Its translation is CASRGDRVSEAFF.